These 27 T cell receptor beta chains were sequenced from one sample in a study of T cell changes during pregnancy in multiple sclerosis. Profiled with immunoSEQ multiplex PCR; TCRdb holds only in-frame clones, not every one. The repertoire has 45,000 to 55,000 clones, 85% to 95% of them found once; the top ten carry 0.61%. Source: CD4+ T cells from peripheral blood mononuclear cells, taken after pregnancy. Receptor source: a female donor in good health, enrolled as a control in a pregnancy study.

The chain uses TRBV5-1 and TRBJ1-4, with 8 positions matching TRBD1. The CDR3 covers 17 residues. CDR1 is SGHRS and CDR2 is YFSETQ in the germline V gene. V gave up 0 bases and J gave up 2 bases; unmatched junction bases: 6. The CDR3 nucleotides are TGCGCCAGCAGCTTGGTCCAGGGGGCAAATACTAATGAAAAACTGTTTTTT. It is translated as CASSLVQGANTNEKLFF.

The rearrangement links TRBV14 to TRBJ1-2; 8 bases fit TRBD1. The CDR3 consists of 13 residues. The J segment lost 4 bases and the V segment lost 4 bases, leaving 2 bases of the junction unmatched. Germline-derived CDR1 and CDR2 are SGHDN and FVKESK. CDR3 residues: CASSLGQGYGYTF. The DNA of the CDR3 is TGTGCCAGCAGCCTCGGACAGGGCTATGGCTACACCTTC. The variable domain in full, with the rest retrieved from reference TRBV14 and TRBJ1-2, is EAGVTQFPSHSVIEKGQTVTLRCDPISGHDNLYWYRRVMGKEIKFLLHFVKESKQDESGMPNNRFLAERTGGTYSTLKVQPAELEDSGVYFCASSLGQGYGYTFGSGTRLTVV.

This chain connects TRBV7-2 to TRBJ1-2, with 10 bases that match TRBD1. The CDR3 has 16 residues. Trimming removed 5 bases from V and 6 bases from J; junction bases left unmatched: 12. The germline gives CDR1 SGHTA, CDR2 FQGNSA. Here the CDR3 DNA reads TGTGCCAGCAGCCGAAATGCGGGACAGGGGAGGAATGGCTACACCTTC. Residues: CASSRNAGQGRNGYTF.

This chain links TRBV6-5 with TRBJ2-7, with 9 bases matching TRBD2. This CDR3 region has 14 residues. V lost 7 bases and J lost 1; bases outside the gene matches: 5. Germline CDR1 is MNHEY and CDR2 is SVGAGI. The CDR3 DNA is TGTGCCAGCACCTCAGGACTAGCGTCCTACGAGCAGTACTTC. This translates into CASTSGLASYEQYF.

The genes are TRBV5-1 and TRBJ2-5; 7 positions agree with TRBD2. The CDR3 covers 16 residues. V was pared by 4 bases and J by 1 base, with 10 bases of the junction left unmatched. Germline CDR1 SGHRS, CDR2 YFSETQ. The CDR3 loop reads CASSPGLAGLQETQYF. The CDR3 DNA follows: TGCGCCAGCAGCCCCGGATTAGCGGGTCTCCAAGAGACCCAGTACTTC.

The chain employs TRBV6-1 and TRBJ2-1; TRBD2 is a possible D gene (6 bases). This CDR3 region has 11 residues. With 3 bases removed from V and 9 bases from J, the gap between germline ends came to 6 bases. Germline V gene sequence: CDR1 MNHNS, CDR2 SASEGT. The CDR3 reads CASSEEGEQFF. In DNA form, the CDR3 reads TGTGCCAGCAGTGAGGAGGGTGAGCAGTTCTTC.

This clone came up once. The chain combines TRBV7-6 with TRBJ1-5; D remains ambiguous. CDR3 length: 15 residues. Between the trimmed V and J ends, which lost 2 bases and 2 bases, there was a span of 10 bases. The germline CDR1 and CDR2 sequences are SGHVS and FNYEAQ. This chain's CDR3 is CASSLFEGGNQPQHF. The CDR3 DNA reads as TGTGCCAGCAGCTTATTCGAGGGTGGCAATCAGCCCCAGCATTTT. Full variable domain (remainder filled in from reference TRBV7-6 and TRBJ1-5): GAGVSQSPRYKVTKRGQDVALRCDPISGHVSLYWYRQALGQGPEFLTYFNYEAQQDKSGLPNDRFSAERPEGSISTLTIQRTEQRDSAMYRCASSLFEGGNQPQHFGDGTRLSIL.

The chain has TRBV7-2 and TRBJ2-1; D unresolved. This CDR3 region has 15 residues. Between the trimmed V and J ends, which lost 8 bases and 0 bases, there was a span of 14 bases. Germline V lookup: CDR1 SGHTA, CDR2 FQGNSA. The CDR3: CASGSGLSSYNEQFF. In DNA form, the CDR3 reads TGTGCCAGCGGTTCAGGATTGAGCTCCTACAATGAGCAGTTCTTC. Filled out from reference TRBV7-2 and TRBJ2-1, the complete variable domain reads GAGVSQSPSNKVTEKGKDVELRCDPISGHTALYWYRQSLGQGLEFLIYFQGNSAPDKSGLPSDRFSAERTGGSVSTLTIQRTQQEDSAVYLCASGSGLSSYNEQFFGPGTRLTVL.

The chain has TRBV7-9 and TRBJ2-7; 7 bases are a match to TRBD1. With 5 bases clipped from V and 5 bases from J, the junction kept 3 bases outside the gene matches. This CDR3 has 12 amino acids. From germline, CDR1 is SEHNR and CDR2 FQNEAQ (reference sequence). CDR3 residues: CASSLQGDEQYF. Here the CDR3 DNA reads TGTGCCAGCAGCCTTCAGGGGGACGAGCAGTACTTC.

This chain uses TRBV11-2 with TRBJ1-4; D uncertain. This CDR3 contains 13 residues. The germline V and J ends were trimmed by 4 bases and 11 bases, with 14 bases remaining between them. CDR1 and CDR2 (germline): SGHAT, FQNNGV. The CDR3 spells CASSSDWRGKLFF. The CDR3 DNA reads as TGTGCCAGCAGCTCGGACTGGCGCGGGAAACTGTTTTTT.

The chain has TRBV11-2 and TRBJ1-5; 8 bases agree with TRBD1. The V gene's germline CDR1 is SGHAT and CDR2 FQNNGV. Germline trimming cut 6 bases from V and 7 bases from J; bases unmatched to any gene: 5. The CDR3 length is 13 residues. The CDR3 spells CASSEQGEQPQHF. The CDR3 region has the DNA TGTGCCAGCAGTGAACAGGGGGAACAGCCCCAGCATTTT.

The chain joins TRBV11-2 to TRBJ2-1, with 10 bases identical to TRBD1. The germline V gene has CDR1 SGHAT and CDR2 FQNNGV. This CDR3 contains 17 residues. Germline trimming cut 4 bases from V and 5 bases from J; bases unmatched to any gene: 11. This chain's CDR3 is CASSSGPGQGPNNEQFF. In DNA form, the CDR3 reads TGTGCCAGCAGCTCCGGACCGGGACAGGGGCCAAACAATGAGCAGTTCTTC. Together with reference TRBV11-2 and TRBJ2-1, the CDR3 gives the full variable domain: EAGVAQSPRYKIIEKRQSVAFWCNPISGHATLYWYQQILGQGPKLLIQFQNNGVVDDSQLPKDRFSAERLKGVDSTLKIQPAKLEDSAVYLCASSSGPGQGPNNEQFFGPGTRLTVL.

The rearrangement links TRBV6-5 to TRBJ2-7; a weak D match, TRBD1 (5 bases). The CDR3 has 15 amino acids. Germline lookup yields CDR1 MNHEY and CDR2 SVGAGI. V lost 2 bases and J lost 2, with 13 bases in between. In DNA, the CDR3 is TGTGCCAGCAGTTACGCCAGGGCGACAACCTACGAGCAGTACTTC. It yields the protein CASSYARATTYEQYF.

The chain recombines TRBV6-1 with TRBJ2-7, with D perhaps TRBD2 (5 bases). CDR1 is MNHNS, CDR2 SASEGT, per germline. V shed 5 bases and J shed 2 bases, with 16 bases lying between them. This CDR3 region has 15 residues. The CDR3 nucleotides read TGTGCCAGCAGTTTCTACCTATCCGGGACCTACGAGCAGTACTTC. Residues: CASSFYLSGTYEQYF.

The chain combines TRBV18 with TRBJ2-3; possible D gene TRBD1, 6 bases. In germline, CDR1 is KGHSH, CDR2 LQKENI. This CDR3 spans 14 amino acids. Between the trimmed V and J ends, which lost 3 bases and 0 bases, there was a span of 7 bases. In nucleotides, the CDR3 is TGTGCCAGCTCACCGGGGGCCAGCACAGATACGCAGTATTTT. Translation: CASSPGASTDTQYF.

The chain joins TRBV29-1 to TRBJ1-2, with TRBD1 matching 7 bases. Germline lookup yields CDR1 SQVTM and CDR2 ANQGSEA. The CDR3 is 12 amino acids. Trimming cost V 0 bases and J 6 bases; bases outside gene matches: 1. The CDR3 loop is CSVEDTGDGYTF. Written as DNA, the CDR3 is TGCAGCGTTGAAGATACAGGGGATGGCTACACCTTC.

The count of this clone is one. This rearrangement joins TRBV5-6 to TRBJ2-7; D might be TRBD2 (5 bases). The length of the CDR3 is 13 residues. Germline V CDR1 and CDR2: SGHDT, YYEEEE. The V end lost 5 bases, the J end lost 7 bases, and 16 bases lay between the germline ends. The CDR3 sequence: CASSRTGRGEQYF. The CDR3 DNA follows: TGTGCCAGCAGTCGGACGGGGAGAGGGGAGCAGTACTTC.

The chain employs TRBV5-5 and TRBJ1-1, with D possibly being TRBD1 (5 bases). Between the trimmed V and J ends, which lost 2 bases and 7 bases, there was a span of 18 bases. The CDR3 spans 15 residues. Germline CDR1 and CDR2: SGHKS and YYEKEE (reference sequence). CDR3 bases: TGTGCCAGCAGCTTTTCCACAGGTGGCCCAGGTGAAGCTTTCTTT. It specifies CASSFSTGGPGEAFF.

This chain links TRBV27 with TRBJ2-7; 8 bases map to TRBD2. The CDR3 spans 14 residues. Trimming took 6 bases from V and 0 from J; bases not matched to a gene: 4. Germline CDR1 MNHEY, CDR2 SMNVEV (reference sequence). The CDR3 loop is CASRLAGSSYEQYF. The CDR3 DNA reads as TGTGCCAGCAGGCTAGCGGGCAGCTCCTACGAGCAGTACTTC.

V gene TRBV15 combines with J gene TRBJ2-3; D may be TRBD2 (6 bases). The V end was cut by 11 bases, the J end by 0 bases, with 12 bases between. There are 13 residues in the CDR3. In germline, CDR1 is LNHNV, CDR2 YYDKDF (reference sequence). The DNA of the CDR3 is TGTGCCGCTAAGGAGGGAAGCACAGATACGCAGTATTTT. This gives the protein CAAKEGSTDTQYF.

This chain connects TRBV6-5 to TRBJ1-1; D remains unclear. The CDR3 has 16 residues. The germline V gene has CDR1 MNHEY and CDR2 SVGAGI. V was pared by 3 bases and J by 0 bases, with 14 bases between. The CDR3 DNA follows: TGTGCCAGCAGTTATTTGCCCGGAGCGGTGAACACTGAAGCTTTCTTT. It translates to CASSYLPGAVNTEAFF.

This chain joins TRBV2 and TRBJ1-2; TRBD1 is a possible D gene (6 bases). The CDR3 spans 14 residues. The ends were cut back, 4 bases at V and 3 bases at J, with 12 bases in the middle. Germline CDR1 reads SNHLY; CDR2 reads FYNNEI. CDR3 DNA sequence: TGTGCCAGCAGTGGTCTCAGGGGCGACTATGGCTACACCTTC. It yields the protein CASSGLRGDYGYTF.

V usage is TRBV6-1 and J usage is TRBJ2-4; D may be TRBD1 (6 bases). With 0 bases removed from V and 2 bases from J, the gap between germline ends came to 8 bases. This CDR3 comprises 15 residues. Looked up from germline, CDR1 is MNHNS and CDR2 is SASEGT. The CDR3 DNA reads TGTGCCAGCAGTGAAGCAGGGGGAACCAAAAACATTCAGTACTTC. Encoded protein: CASSEAGGTKNIQYF.

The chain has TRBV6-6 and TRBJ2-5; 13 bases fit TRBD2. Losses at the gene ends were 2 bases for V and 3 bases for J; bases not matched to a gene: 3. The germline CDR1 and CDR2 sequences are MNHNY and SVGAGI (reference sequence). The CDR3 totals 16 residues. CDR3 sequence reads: CASSYGTSGNKETQYF. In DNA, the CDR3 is TGTGCCAGCAGTTACGGGACTAGCGGGAACAAAGAGACCCAGTACTTC.

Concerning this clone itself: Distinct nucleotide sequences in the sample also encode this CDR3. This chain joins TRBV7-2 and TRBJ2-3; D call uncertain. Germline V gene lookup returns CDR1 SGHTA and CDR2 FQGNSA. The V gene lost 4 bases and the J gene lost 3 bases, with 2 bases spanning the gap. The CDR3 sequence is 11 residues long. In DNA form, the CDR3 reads TGTGCCAGCAGCTCAACAGATACGCAGTATTTT. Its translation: CASSSTDTQYF.

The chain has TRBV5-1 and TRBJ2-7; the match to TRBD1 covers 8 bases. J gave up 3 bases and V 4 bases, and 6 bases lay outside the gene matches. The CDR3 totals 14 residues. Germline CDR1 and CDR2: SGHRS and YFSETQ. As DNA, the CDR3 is TGCGCCAGCAGCATTTCGACAGGGGACTACGAGCAGTACTTC. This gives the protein CASSISTGDYEQYF.

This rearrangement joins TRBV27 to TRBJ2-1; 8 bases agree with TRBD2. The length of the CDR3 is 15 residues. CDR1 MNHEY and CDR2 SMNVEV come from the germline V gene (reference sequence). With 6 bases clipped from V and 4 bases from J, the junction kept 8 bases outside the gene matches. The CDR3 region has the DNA TGTGCCAGCAGCCCCCGGGAGGGAGGGTACAATGAGCAGTTCTTC. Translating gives CASSPREGGYNEQFF.